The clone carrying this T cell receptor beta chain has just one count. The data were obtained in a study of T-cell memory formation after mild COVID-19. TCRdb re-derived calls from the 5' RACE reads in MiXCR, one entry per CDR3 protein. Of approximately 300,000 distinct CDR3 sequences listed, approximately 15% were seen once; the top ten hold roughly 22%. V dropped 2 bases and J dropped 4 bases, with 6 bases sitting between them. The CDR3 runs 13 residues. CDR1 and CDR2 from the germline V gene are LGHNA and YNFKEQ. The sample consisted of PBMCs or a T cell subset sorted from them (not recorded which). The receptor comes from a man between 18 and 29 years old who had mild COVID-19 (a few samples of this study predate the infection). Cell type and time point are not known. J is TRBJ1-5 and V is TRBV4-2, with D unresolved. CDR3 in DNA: TGTGCCAGCAGCCAATCGGAGAATCAGCCCCAGCATTTT. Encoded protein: CASSQSENQPQHF.